This TCR beta chain was recovered during a study of neurological immune-mediated disorders. The CDR3 is 14 amino acids. With 2 bases clipped from V and 1 base from J, the junction kept 2 bases outside the gene matches. Germline values: CDR1 SGHRS, CDR2 YFSETQ. This clonotype was detected ten times or more. Described time point: longitudinal time-point 2. TCRdb reprocessed the 5' RACE reads with MiXCR, giving one entry per CDR3 protein. The sample has about 49,000 distinct CDR3 sequences, approximately 14% seen once. The sequence was collected from a male donor with HTLV-1-associated myelopathy (HAM/TSP). The specimen sequenced was PBMCs. The chain links TRBV5-1 to TRBJ1-1; 7 positions agree with TRBD1. DNA for the CDR3: TGCGCCAGCAGCTTTGACAGGGCGAACACTGAAGCTTTCTTT. Translating it yields CASSFDRANTEAFF. Full variable domain (remainder filled in from reference TRBV5-1 and TRBJ1-1): KAGVTQTPRYLIKTRGQQVTLSCSPISGHRSVSWYQQTPGQGLQFLFEYFSETQRNKGNFPGRFSGRQFSNSRSEMNVSTLELGDSALYLCASSFDRANTEAFFGQGTRLTVV.